The next 14 T cell receptor beta chains were all read from a single sample in a study of CD8+CD57+ T cells in acquired aplastic anemia. Genomic DNA, the template, was used for profiling of the TCR beta VDJ and CDR3. TCRdb called the reads again in MiXCR, with one record for every CDR3 protein. Found here are more than 95,000 distinct CDR3 sequences, 30% to 45% of them singletons; the top ten hold about 2.7%. Patients sequenced had flow cytometry evidence of CD8+CD57+ cell expansion. The sequenced sample was sorted CD4+, CD8+, or CD8+CD57+ T cells (not recorded which) from PBMCs. The receptor source for this set is a human donor with aplastic anemia.

The chain employs TRBV18 and TRBJ2-7; D could derive from TRBD1 or TRBD2 (7 bases each). This CDR3 spans 14 amino acids. The germline V and J ends were trimmed by 5 bases and 7 bases, with 18 bases remaining between them. Germline CDR1 is KGHSH and CDR2 is LQKENI. CDR3 region: CASSYARQGGEQYF. The DNA for the CDR3 is TGTGCCAGCTCATATGCTAGACAGGGAGGGGAGCAGTACTTC.

A few counts support this clonotype. V usage is TRBV6-1 and J usage is TRBJ1-1; D not resolved. The CDR3 extends over 13 amino acids. Germline V gene data show CDR1 as MNHNS and CDR2 as SASEGT. Trimming pared 4 bases from V and 2 bases from J, leaving 8 bases between. The CDR3 nucleotides are TGTGCCAGCAGTGCCGGGTTTAACACTGAAGCTTTCTTT. Amino acid sequence: CASSAGFNTEAFF.

This clonotype was seen ten or more times. J is TRBJ2-1 and V is TRBV20-1; TRBD1 matches at 9 bases. This CDR3 spans 13 amino acids. Germline CDR1 is DFQATT and CDR2 is SNEGSKA (reference sequence). Unmatched junction bases numbered 4, after V lost 3 bases and J lost 7 bases. DNA for the CDR3: TGCAGTGCTAGGGGACAGGGAAGGAATGAGCAGTTCTTC. The encoded protein is CSARGQGRNEQFF.

This clonotype was counted many times. The gene calls are TRBV6-2 or TRBV6-3 and TRBJ2-7; unclear D gene. This CDR3 spans 12 amino acids. The germline CDR1 and CDR2 sequences are MNHEY and SVGEGT. V lost 6 bases, J lost 2 bases, and 8 bases lay in between. CDR3 bases: TGTGCCAGCAGCAACGGACCCTACGAGCAGTACGTC. Protein sequence: CASSNGPYEQYV.

The chain has TRBV2 and TRBJ2-5; TRBD2 might be the D (7 bases). This CDR3 has 15 residues. CDR1 is SNHLY, CDR2 FYNNEI, per germline. The V end was cut by 1 base, the J end by 5 bases, with 14 bases between. CDR3 nucleotides: TGTGCCAGCAGTGAAGGACGGGGGGCGCACGAGACCCAGTACTTC. This codes for CASSEGRGAHETQYF.

This clonotype was seen at least ten times. The gene calls are TRBV29-1 and TRBJ1-3, with D hard to call. CDR1 is SQVTM, CDR2 ANQGSEA, per germline. This CDR3 is built from 15 residues. V lost 7 bases to trimming and J lost 0 bases, with 16 bases between them. The CDR3 sequence is CSARSGTLSGNTIYF. The CDR3 coding sequence is TGCAGCGCCCGATCCGGCACCCTCTCTGGAAACACCATATATTTT. Supplemented by reference TRBV29-1 and TRBJ1-3, the full variable domain reads SAVISQKPSRDICQRGTSLTIQCQVDSQVTMMFWYRQQPGQSLTLIATANQGSEATYESGFVIDKFPISRPNLTFSTLTVSNMSPEDSSIYLCSARSGTLSGNTIYFGEGSWLTVV.

V is TRBV15 and J is TRBJ1-1; unclear D gene. V dropped 2 bases and J dropped 4 bases, with 14 bases sitting between them. This CDR3 spans 15 amino acids. The V gene's germline CDR1 is LNHNV and CDR2 YYDKDF (reference sequence). CDR3 region: CATSRSKTQTTEAFF. CDR3 DNA: TGTGCCACCAGCAGATCCAAGACTCAAACCACTGAAGCTTTCTTT.

On this clonotype itself: It is likely a read error, because the conserved phenylalanine at the end of the CDR3 is missing. This chain links TRBV11-1 with TRBJ1-2; 11 bases fit TRBD1. Germline values: CDR1 SGHAT, CDR2 FQDESV (reference sequence). The CDR3 consists of 17 residues. Trimming removed 4 bases from V and 2 bases from J; junction bases left unmatched: 9. CDR3 protein: CASSSRDRGVNNYGYTL. DNA for the CDR3: TGTGCCAGCAGCTCCCGGGACAGGGGGGTTAACAACTATGGCTACACCCTC.

The V and J genes are TRBV29-1 and TRBJ2-1; 7 bases map to TRBD2. V was pared by 8 bases and J by 12 bases, with 7 bases of the junction left unmatched. The germline gives CDR1 SQVTM, CDR2 ANQGSEA. CDR3 length: 10 amino acids. CDR3 in amino acids: CSPGLTGQFF. The CDR3 DNA is TGCAGCCCGGGACTAACTGGGCAGTTCTTC.

The count of this clonotype is one. The rearrangement links TRBV15 to TRBJ1-4; no clear D. The CDR3 is made up of 14 amino acids. V was cut by 6 bases and J by 8 bases, with 16 bases left in between. Germline CDR1 and CDR2: LNHNV and YYDKDF (reference sequence). The CDR3 sequence: CATRGLGRGEKLFF. In DNA, the CDR3 is TGTGCCACCAGAGGTCTAGGGCGCGGGGAAAAACTGTTTTTT.

The chain combines TRBV3-1 with TRBJ1-3; D may be TRBD1 (5 bases). CDR3 length: 20 residues. Trimming cost V 0 bases and J 3 bases, with 24 bases left between them. CDR1 is LGHDT and CDR2 is YNNKEL in the germline V gene (reference sequence). CDR3 amino acids: CASSQDWKRQSRFIGNTIYF. The DNA of the CDR3 is TGTGCCAGCAGCCAAGATTGGAAGAGACAGTCACGTTTTATTGGAAACACCATATATTTT.

As concerns this clonotype: One end of the junction is discordant with germline, which a read error may explain. This sequence joins TRBV24-1 and TRBJ1-1, with D possibly being TRBD1 (6 bases). Germline CDR1 is KGHDR and CDR2 is SFDVKD. The CDR3 length is 17 residues. CDR3 nucleotides: TGTACCACCAGTGATATGACCGGGGGCGGCAATAACACTGAAGCTTTCTTT. Its translation is CTTSDMTGGGNNTEAFF.

As to this clonotype: This may be a read error: a much more frequent sequence differs by one nucleotide. CDR3 sequence: CASSLAKGGQSTEAFF. In DNA, the CDR3 is TGTGCCAGCAGCTTAGCGAAGGGGGGGCAAAGCACTGAAGCTTTCTTT. The chain employs TRBV7-6 and TRBJ1-1, with D possibly being TRBD1 (6 bases). V lost 0 bases to trimming and J lost 4 bases, with 15 bases between them. CDR3 length: 16 amino acids. The germline CDR1 and CDR2 sequences are SGHVS and FNYEAQ.

This clonotype was detected many times. V is TRBV15 and J is TRBJ1-2; tentative D call: TRBD1 (6 bases). Trimming left V 4 bases short and J 4 bases short, with 16 bases between. CDR3 length equals 15 residues. Per the germline V gene, CDR1 is LNHNV and CDR2 is YYDKDF (reference sequence). Here the CDR3 reads CATSTGYRESYGYTF. The CDR3 bases are TGTGCCACCAGCACTGGTTACAGGGAATCCTATGGCTACACCTTC.